These 8 T cell receptor beta chains were sequenced from one sample in a study of PD-1 blockade in classical Hodgkin lymphoma. TCRdb's table, derived via immunoSEQ multiplex PCR, lists solely in-frame clones and lacks some. Here the sample spans about 100,000 clones, roughly 89% being singletons. Each patient's relapse followed autologous stem cell transplantation, and brentuximab vedotin exposure varied. The specimen was peripheral blood mononuclear cells (PBMCs), collected before the second cycle of nivolumab. These receptors were taken from a human donor with classical Hodgkin lymphoma.

The genes are TRBV30 and TRBJ2-4; no definite D call. The CDR3 covers 12 residues. The germline V gene has CDR1 GTSNPN and CDR2 SVGIG (reference sequence). Trimming left V 5 bases short and J 6 bases short, with 11 bases between. CDR3 nucleotides: TGTGCCTGGGGCCTCGGGCCAAACATTCAGTACTTC. It translates to CAWGLGPNIQYF.

The sample holds one count of this clone. The rearrangement uses TRBV5-8 and TRBJ2-1; the D call may be TRBD1 or TRBD2 (5 bases each). Looked up from germline, CDR1 is SGHTS and CDR2 is YDEGEE. The CDR3 is 14 residues long. Trimming stripped 2 bases from V and 7 bases from J, with 13 bases between. The CDR3 region is CASSLWGGWNEQFF. The CDR3 bases are TGTGCCAGCAGCTTATGGGGCGGGTGGAATGAGCAGTTCTTC.

The chain is built from TRBV4-3 and TRBJ1-2; D remains ambiguous. This CDR3 spans 16 amino acids. Trimming removed 0 bases at V and 5 bases at J, with 16 bases between. Germline V gene data show CDR1 as LGHNA and CDR2 as YSLEER. The DNA of the CDR3 is TGCGCCAGCAGCCAAGATAACCGAGAGAAGAGTTATGGCTACACCTTC. It specifies CASSQDNREKSYGYTF.

The CDR3 region has the DNA TGTGCCAGCAGCTTAAACGTGGGGGGCGCGACCGGGGAGCTGTTTTTT. This translates into CASSLNVGGATGELFF. The V call is TRBV11-2, the J call TRBJ2-2; D may match TRBD1 or TRBD2 (6 bases each). CDR1 and CDR2 from the germline V gene are SGHAT and FQNNGV. V lost 2 bases to trimming and J lost 5 bases, with 15 bases between them. This CDR3 contains 16 residues.

This chain uses TRBV18 with TRBJ2-5; TRBD1 agrees at 9 bases. The DNA end lines up better with TRBJ2-7; the J call may be wrong. From germline, CDR1 is KGHSH and CDR2 LQKENI. This CDR3 is 15 amino acids long. CDR3 residues: CASSPPITGGHEQYF. CDR3 DNA sequence: TGTGCCAGCTCACCACCAATCACAGGGGGCCACGAGCAGTACTTC.

V and J are TRBV19 and TRBJ1-1; D is unclear. The CDR3 spans 14 residues. Germline lookup yields CDR1 LNHDA and CDR2 SQIVND (reference sequence). With 7 bases removed from V and 2 bases from J, the gap between germline ends came to 14 bases. The CDR3 is CASTQVSGNTEAFF. The CDR3 coding sequence is TGTGCCAGTACCCAGGTATCGGGTAACACTGAAGCTTTCTTT.

The rearrangement joins TRBV6-1 to TRBJ2-7; a possible D gene is TRBD1 (5 bases). The germline gives CDR1 MNHNS, CDR2 SASEGT. V gave up 2 bases and J gave up 0 bases, with 20 bases separating them. The CDR3 covers 18 residues. The CDR3 sequence: CASSEQGLGQEHSYEQYF. CDR3 DNA: TGTGCCAGCAGTGAACAGGGCCTCGGGCAGGAACACTCCTACGAGCAGTACTTC.

The chain employs TRBV18 and TRBJ2-3; D ambiguous. V lost 2 bases, J lost 6 bases, and 0 bases lay in between. The CDR3 has 10 amino acids. The germline V gene encodes CDR1 KGHSH and CDR2 LQKENI. The CDR3 coding sequence is TGTGCCAGCTCACCAGATACGCAGTATTTT. Translating it yields CASSPDTQYF. The full variable domain, its missing parts supplied by reference TRBV18 and TRBJ2-3, is NAGVMQNPRHLVRRRGQEARLRCSPMKGHSHVYWYRQLPEEGLKFMVYLQKENIIDESGMPKERFSAEFPKEGPSILRIQQVVRGDSAAYFCASSPDTQYFGPGTRLTVL.